A single sample is the source of the 21 T cell receptor beta chains below, sequenced in a study of blood T cells in healthy people across ages. The use of a sample-barcoded 5' primer and a J-beta primer mix characterized a second PCR of about 7 to 12 cycles. TCRdb reprocessed the 5' RACE reads via MiXCR and lists one record per CDR3 protein. The sample has 800,000 to 1,300,000 distinct CDR3 sequences, 20% to 25% seen once. The same sample was also studied in work on T cells of mothers and their children.

Sequencing was carried out using blood. The receptors stem from a girl aged 2-10 years in good health.

The chain has TRBV4-1 and TRBJ1-6; D ambiguous. Deletions cut 4 bases from V and 10 bases from J, with 17 bases between. The CDR3 sequence is 15 residues long. In germline, CDR1 is MGHRA, CDR2 YSYEKL. The CDR3 here is CASSLTGILRSPLHF. CDR3 nucleotide sequence: TGCGCCAGCAGCCTTACCGGGATCCTTCGATCACCCCTCCACTTT.

Only a few counts were recorded for this clonotype. The V gene is TRBV28, the J gene TRBJ1-6; no reliable D call. V shed 2 bases and J shed 11 bases, with 10 bases lying between them. The germline V gene encodes CDR1 MDHEN and CDR2 SYDVKM. This CDR3 has 13 residues. The CDR3 nucleotides are TGTGCCAGCAGTTTAGGGGATGTAGCACCCCTCCACTTT. It translates to CASSLGDVAPLHF.

This clonotype has only a few counts. CDR3 in DNA: TGCGCCAGCAGCCCGGGACAGGGTGTTGAGCAGTACTTC. Encoded protein: CASSPGQGVEQYF. This chain links TRBV4-1 with TRBJ2-7; 9 bases are a match to TRBD1. Germline assignment: CDR1 MGHRA and CDR2 YSYEKL. The CDR3 extends over 13 amino acids. V lost 4 bases, J lost 7 bases, and 5 bases stayed unmatched.

V and J are TRBV7-8 and TRBJ1-3; 9 bases are shared with TRBD1. V shed 4 bases, J shed 7 bases, and the junction held 17 bases outside the gene matches. CDR1 and CDR2 from the germline V gene are SGHVS and FQNEAQ. The CDR3 is made up of 18 amino acids. For the CDR3, the DNA is TGTGCCAGCAGCTCCGGGACAGGGTTTTTGGAGGAGTGGAACACCATATATTTT. This sequence encodes CASSSGTGFLEEWNTIYF. The full variable domain, its missing parts supplied by reference TRBV7-8 and TRBJ1-3, is GAGVSQSPRYKVAKRGQDVALRCDPISGHVSLFWYQQALGQGPEFLTYFQNEAQLDKSGLPSDRFFAERPEGSVSTLKIQRTQQEDSAVYLCASSSGTGFLEEWNTIYFGEGSWLTVV.

This chain uses TRBV12-3 or TRBV12-4 with TRBJ2-1; D call uncertain. The CDR3 sequence is 12 residues long. The V end lost 3 bases, the J end lost 14 bases, and 14 bases lay between the germline ends. CDR3: CASSFLWDGKFF. CDR3 in DNA: TGTGCCAGCAGTTTCTTATGGGATGGAAAGTTCTTC.

This clonotype was counted a single time. The chain employs TRBV2 and TRBJ2-7; D is perhaps TRBD2 (5 bases). Trimming pared 5 bases from V and 2 bases from J, leaving 13 bases between. In germline, CDR1 is SNHLY, CDR2 FYNNEI. The CDR3 is 14 amino acids. The CDR3, as DNA: TGTGCCAGCAGTCCGGGATATCCACCCTACGAGCAGTACTTC. Amino acid sequence: CASSPGYPPYEQYF. The full variable domain, its missing parts supplied by reference TRBV2 and TRBJ2-7, is EPEVTQTPSHQVTQMGQEVILRCVPISNHLYFYWYRQILGQKVEFLVSFYNNEISEKSEIFDDQFSVERPDGSNFTLKIRSTKLEDSAMYFCASSPGYPPYEQYFGPGTRLTVT.

This chain links TRBV5-1 with TRBJ2-2; maybe TRBD1 (6 bases). The length of the CDR3 is 17 residues. Trimming took off 5 bases at V and 1 base at J, with 18 bases between the two ends. Germline V gene sequence: CDR1 SGHRS, CDR2 YFSETQ. The CDR3 nucleotides read TGCGCCAGCAGAAGTCGACAGGCCAACTTGAACACCGGGGAGCTGTTTTTT. This translates into CASRSRQANLNTGELFF.

The gene calls are TRBV7-9 and TRBJ1-5; maybe TRBD1 (5 bases). Germline CDR1 reads SEHNR; CDR2 reads FQNEAQ (reference sequence). The V end lost 4 bases, the J end lost 5 bases, and 18 bases lay between the germline ends. This CDR3 has 16 amino acids. The CDR3 nucleotides are TGTGCCAGCAGCTCTTTGGGGCCAGACCTAGATCAGCCCCAGCATTTT. Translated, it gives CASSSLGPDLDQPQHF.

This clonotype was counted between two and nine times. DNA of the CDR3: TGTGCCAGCAGCCAAGAAACGGGAGCTTCCTACGAGCAGTACTTC. Residues: CASSQETGASYEQYF. The chain couples TRBV3-1 to TRBJ2-7; TRBD2 might be the D (6 bases). CDR1 and CDR2 from the germline V gene are LGHDT and YNNKEL (reference sequence). CDR3 length: 15 amino acids. V shed 0 bases and J shed 1 base, with 10 bases lying between them.

Only a few counts were recorded for this clonotype. This chain connects TRBV24-1 to TRBJ1-1; D may be TRBD1 (5 bases). V shed 9 bases and J shed 8 bases, with 18 bases lying between them. The CDR3 spans 13 residues. Looked up from germline, CDR1 is KGHDR and CDR2 is SFDVKD. CDR3 bases: TGTGCCACCGTAGGCCCTGGGGGGACGGAAGCTTTCTTT. Residues: CATVGPGGTEAFF.

V gene TRBV29-1 combines with J gene TRBJ1-2; 8 nucleotides match TRBD1. Germline values: CDR1 SQVTM, CDR2 ANQGSEA. This CDR3 region has 14 residues. V shed 0 bases and J 2 bases; nucleotides not matched to a gene: 2. The CDR3 sequence: CSVEDRDRNYGYTF. As DNA, the CDR3 is TGCAGCGTTGAAGATCGGGACAGGAACTATGGCTACACCTTC.

CDR3 region: CASRAVGNTEAFF. The CDR3 nucleotides are TGTGCCAGTCGAGCCGTCGGGAACACTGAAGCTTTCTTT. V is TRBV14 and J is TRBJ1-1; D unclear. CDR3 length: 13 residues. With 9 bases removed from V and 1 base from J, the gap between germline ends came to 12 bases. Germline values: CDR1 SGHDN, CDR2 FVKESK. Filled out from reference TRBV14 and TRBJ1-1, the complete variable domain reads EAGVTQFPSHSVIEKGQTVTLRCDPISGHDNLYWYRRVMGKEIKFLLHFVKESKQDESGMPNNRFLAERTGGTYSTLKVQPAELEDSGVYFCASRAVGNTEAFFGQGTRLTVV.

This rearrangement joins TRBV6-1 to TRBJ2-5; unclear D gene. The J call may not be correct, given that the DNA end is closer to TRBJ2-7. CDR1 and CDR2 from the germline V gene are MNHNS and SASEGT. The length of the CDR3 is 16 residues. The CDR3 loop is CASSGMVVRGSYEQYF. CDR3 DNA sequence: TGTGCCAGCAGTGGGATGGTCGTACGCGGCTCCTACGAGCAGTACTTC.

Regarding this clonotype: At one of its ends the junction is not consistent with the germline gene, which may arise from a read error. The V gene is TRBV6-2 or TRBV6-3, the J gene TRBJ2-5, with 7 nucleotides matching TRBD2. The CDR3 is 13 residues long. Germline V CDR1 and CDR2: MNHEY, SVGEGT. The CDR3 coding sequence is TGTGCCAGCAGTCGGACTAGAGGCAATGAGCGGTTCTTC. This translates into CASSRTRGNERFF.

The sample holds a few counts of this clonotype. This chain joins TRBV4-3 and TRBJ1-6, with a possible D match to TRBD1 (6 bases). The CDR3 consists of 12 residues. Trimming pared 6 bases from V and 9 bases from J, leaving 9 bases between. Germline CDR1 and CDR2: LGHNA and YSLEER. The CDR3 nucleotides read TGCGCCAGCAGGGACAGTGGTTCACCCCTCCACTTT. It encodes CASRDSGSPLHF.

This chain links TRBV7-9 with TRBJ1-1, with no clear D. The germline V gene has CDR1 SEHNR and CDR2 FQNEAQ (reference sequence). This CDR3 comprises 15 residues. The V end lost 4 bases, the J end lost 0 bases, and 12 bases lay between the germline ends. The chain's CDR3 is CASSSREFMNTEAFF. The CDR3 region has the DNA TGTGCCAGCAGCTCCAGAGAGTTCATGAACACTGAAGCTTTCTTT.

This clonotype was seen only a few times. The V call is TRBV9, the J call TRBJ2-1, with D tentatively TRBD2 (6 bases). With the DNA end fitting TRBJ2-5 better, the J assignment may be wrong. From germline, CDR1 is SGDLS and CDR2 YYNGEE. The CDR3 is 17 amino acids. This CDR3 reads CASSALISNAGSETQYF. The DNA of the CDR3 is TGTGCCAGCAGCGCCCTGATCTCCAACGCGGGGTCGGAGACCCAGTACTTC.

This sequence joins TRBV7-2 and TRBJ2-5, with D perhaps matching TRBD1 or TRBD2 (5 bases each). Germline V gene data show CDR1 as SGHTA and CDR2 as FQGNSA. The V and J ends lost 5 bases and 4 bases respectively, with 11 bases between them. This CDR3 comprises 13 residues. CDR3 region: CASSGDEGETQYF. The CDR3 DNA reads as TGTGCCAGCAGCGGGGACGAGGGAGAGACCCAGTACTTC. Together with reference TRBV7-2 and TRBJ2-5, the CDR3 gives the full variable domain: GAGVSQSPSNKVTEKGKDVELRCDPISGHTALYWYRQSLGQGLEFLIYFQGNSAPDKSGLPSDRFSAERTGGSVSTLTIQRTQQEDSAVYLCASSGDEGETQYFGPGTRLLVL.

This clonotype was seen many times. The chain employs TRBV12-3 or TRBV12-4 and TRBJ1-2; no firm D call. CDR3 length: 12 amino acids. V gave up 6 bases and J gave up 4 bases, with 9 bases separating them. The CDR3 region is CASSLTAYGYTF. DNA of the CDR3: TGTGCCAGCAGCTTAACCGCCTATGGCTACACCTTC.

CDR3 residues: CASSQDGLAGVETQYF. CDR3 DNA: TGCGCCAGCAGCCAAGACGGGCTAGCGGGGGTAGAGACCCAGTACTTC. The chain uses TRBV4-3 and TRBJ2-5, with 10 bases identical to TRBD2. Trimming removed 0 bases from V and 4 bases from J; junction bases left unmatched: 5. This CDR3 spans 16 amino acids. CDR1 is LGHNA and CDR2 is YSLEER in the germline V gene.

The chain employs TRBV11-2 and TRBJ2-5; 7 bases fit TRBD1. Matching the DNA end better, TRBJ2-7 makes the J call doubtful. CDR3 size: 16 residues. Germline CDR1 and CDR2: SGHAT and FQNNGV. CDR3 DNA sequence: TGTGCCAGCAGCGCAGACAGGGCCCCACCATTTGACGAGCAGTACTTC. It yields the protein CASSADRAPPFDEQYF.